Sequencing of this T cell receptor beta chain was carried out in a study of CD4 T cells in relation to SARS-CoV-2 and coronaviruses. About this clone itself: Its antigen is not identified.

Clones were read by immunoSEQ multiplex PCR, and TCRdb kept only the in-frame ones, dropping some. The repertoire includes approximately 17,000 clones, approximately 80% of them detected once, and roughly 15% sits in the top ten. The unexposed donors gave CD4+ T cells in about 2011-2018, prior to COVID-19. After more than eight days of culture, CD4+ T cells were isolated. Sequencing used CD4+ T cells from PBMCs, cultured in vitro. The sequence came from a human donor in good health.

The CDR3 DNA is TGCGCCAGCAGCTTGGTCTTATTGGGGAGCTCCTACAATGAGCAGTTCTTC. Translating it yields CASSLVLLGSSYNEQFF. This sequence joins TRBV5-1 and TRBJ2-1; tentative D call: TRBD2 (5 bases). Per the germline V gene, CDR1 is SGHRS and CDR2 is YFSETQ. The CDR3 spans 17 residues. V lost 0 bases to trimming and J lost 0 bases, with 13 bases between them. The variable domain in full, completed from reference TRBV5-1 and TRBJ2-1, reads KAGVTQTPRYLIKTRGQQVTLSCSPISGHRSVSWYQQTPGQGLQFLFEYFSETQRNKGNFPGRFSGRQFSNSRSEMNVSTLELGDSALYLCASSLVLLGSSYNEQFFGPGTRLTVL.